Listed here are 23 T cell receptor beta chains from one sample, sequenced in a study of CXCR3-negative and CXCR3-positive naive CD8 T cells. The TRB cDNA libraries were prepared by 5' RACE with UMI labels. TCRdb reprocessed the 5' RACE reads and stores each CDR3 protein as one record, lacking DNA. This repertoire includes about 66,000 distinct CDR3 sequences. Sequencing was carried out using naive CXCR3- CD8+ T cells from blood. Noted subset: CD45RO-CCR7+CD27+CD95- naive CD8+ T cells lacking CXCR3 (TNR3-). These receptors all stem from a human donor in good health. Some clones in this sample may be carry-over from other donors' samples.

The CDR3 is CASSLEGTAESFF. The chain couples TRBV7-9 to TRBJ2-1. The CDR3 sequence is 13 residues long. The germline V gene encodes CDR1 SEHNR and CDR2 FQNEAQ (reference sequence).

CDR3 region: CASSFLTGGSNEQFF. The chain employs TRBV19 and TRBJ2-1; TCRdb lists TRBD1, though no DNA is available to test this call. Germline assignment: CDR1 LNHDA and CDR2 SQIVND (reference sequence). The CDR3 is 15 amino acids.

The CDR3: CSVDVEGIAGYTF. V gene TRBV29-1 combines with J gene TRBJ1-2. The CDR3 totals 13 residues. CDR1 and CDR2 from the germline V gene are SQVTM and ANQGSEA.

J is TRBJ1-1 and V is TRBV19. Germline CDR1 reads LNHDA; CDR2 reads SQIVND (reference sequence). CDR3 length equals 12 residues. CDR3 residues: CASSIGITEAFF.

This sequence joins TRBV27 and TRBJ1-1; TCRdb returns TRBD1, unconfirmable since there is no DNA. This CDR3 is 13 amino acids long. The germline V gene encodes CDR1 MNHEY and CDR2 SMNVEV (reference sequence). This CDR3 reads CVSSSQVGTEAFF.

This rearrangement joins TRBV29-1 to TRBJ1-1; TCRdb proposes TRBD1, but this gene call is untestable without DNA. From germline, CDR1 is SQVTM and CDR2 ANQGSEA. The CDR3 consists of 13 residues. CDR3 protein: CSVDGGMNTEAFF.

The J gene is TRBJ1-4, the V gene TRBV4-1. Germline CDR1 reads MGHRA; CDR2 reads YSYEKL. The CDR3 loop spans 18 amino acids. CDR3 residues: CASSQDYKGRGAYEKLFF.

The chain joins TRBV20-1 to TRBJ1-1; TCRdb's D call of TRBD1 is untestable without DNA. Germline CDR1 reads DFQATT; CDR2 reads SNEGSKA (reference sequence). This CDR3 region has 15 residues. The CDR3: CSASHLTAMNTEAFF.

This chain links TRBV12-3 or TRBV12-4 with TRBJ2-7; TCRdb indicates TRBD2, and absent DNA this call remains unverified. This CDR3 has 13 amino acids. This CDR3 reads CASRRDSGYEQYF.

The chain recombines TRBV29-1 with TRBJ1-1; TCRdb reports TRBD1, a call that lacks DNA to check it against. The CDR3 totals 11 residues. Germline assignment: CDR1 SQVTM and CDR2 ANQGSEA. This CDR3 reads CSVDTGTEAFF.

This chain links TRBV29-1 with TRBJ1-5; with no DNA, the TCRdb D assignment of TRBD1 cannot be verified. In germline, CDR1 is SQVTM, CDR2 ANQGSEA. The CDR3 contains 13 residues. Here the CDR3 reads CSVAGDSNQPQHF.

This CDR3 reads CASSGVVDSYEQYF. This chain connects TRBV7-2 to TRBJ2-7. The CDR3 is 14 amino acids. Germline V gene lookup returns CDR1 SGHTA and CDR2 FQGNSA.

This chain connects TRBV5-4 to TRBJ2-5; TCRdb picks TRBD2, but there is no DNA to check that call. The CDR3 extends over 15 amino acids. CDR1 and CDR2 from the germline V gene are SGHNT and YYREEE (reference sequence). The CDR3 protein is CASSMAGWGEETQYF.

This chain uses TRBV6-1 with TRBJ2-1; TCRdb names TRBD2, which stays unverified in the absence of DNA. The CDR3 consists of 16 residues. Germline lookup yields CDR1 MNHNS and CDR2 SASEGT. This CDR3 is CASSEALFLVSDEQFF.

The J gene is TRBJ1-1, the V gene TRBV29-1; no DNA is available, so the TRBD1 call from TCRdb remains unchecked. The germline gives CDR1 SQVTM, CDR2 ANQGSEA. The CDR3 is 12 residues long. CDR3 residues: CSAGFPNTEAFF.

The chain couples TRBV12-3 or TRBV12-4 to TRBJ2-5. This CDR3 comprises 14 residues. CDR3 in amino acids: CASSPPGYEETQYF.

The rearrangement uses TRBV6-6 and TRBJ2-7; absent DNA, TCRdb's TRBD1 call cannot be checked. Germline V gene lookup returns CDR1 MNHNY and CDR2 SVGAGI (reference sequence). There are 15 residues in the CDR3. CDR3: CASSYTTGTGGEQYF.

This chain uses TRBV12-3 or TRBV12-4 with TRBJ2-7; the TRBD2 assignment by TCRdb is unverifiable without DNA. This CDR3 has 15 residues. The CDR3: CASSTGLAEAYEQYF.

The V and J genes are TRBV7-9 and TRBJ2-3; TCRdb outputs TRBD2, but without DNA this stays unchecked. The V gene's germline CDR1 is SEHNR and CDR2 FQNEAQ (reference sequence). There are 15 residues in the CDR3. CDR3: CASARPSGHTDTQYF.

The chain uses TRBV19 and TRBJ2-7; TCRdb's D call of TRBD1 is untestable without DNA. This CDR3 has 14 amino acids. The V gene's germline CDR1 is LNHDA and CDR2 SQIVND (reference sequence). CDR3 sequence reads: CASNRDGYSYEQYF.

This chain links TRBV7-8 with TRBJ2-7; TCRdb's D call of TRBD2 is untestable without DNA. The CDR3 length is 14 residues. Germline V gene sequence: CDR1 SGHVS, CDR2 FQNEAQ. The CDR3 loop reads CASSTTSGSYEQYF.

V and J are TRBV29-1 and TRBJ2-3. Germline V gene lookup returns CDR1 SQVTM and CDR2 ANQGSEA. This CDR3 is built from 11 residues. The chain's CDR3 is CSVDITDTQYF.

The chain employs TRBV25-1 and TRBJ2-1; the D call of TRBD1 rests on TCRdb alone, since no DNA is present to check it. CDR3 length: 14 amino acids. Germline V lookup: CDR1 MGHDK, CDR2 SYGVNS. This CDR3 reads CASSVGTDYNEQFF. Full variable domain (rest looked up from reference TRBV25-1 and TRBJ2-1): EADIYQTPRYLVIGTGKKITLECSQTMGHDKMYWYQQDPGMELHLIHYSYGVNSTEKGDLSSESTVSRIRTEHFPLTLESARPSHTSQYLCASSVGTDYNEQFFGPGTRLTVL.